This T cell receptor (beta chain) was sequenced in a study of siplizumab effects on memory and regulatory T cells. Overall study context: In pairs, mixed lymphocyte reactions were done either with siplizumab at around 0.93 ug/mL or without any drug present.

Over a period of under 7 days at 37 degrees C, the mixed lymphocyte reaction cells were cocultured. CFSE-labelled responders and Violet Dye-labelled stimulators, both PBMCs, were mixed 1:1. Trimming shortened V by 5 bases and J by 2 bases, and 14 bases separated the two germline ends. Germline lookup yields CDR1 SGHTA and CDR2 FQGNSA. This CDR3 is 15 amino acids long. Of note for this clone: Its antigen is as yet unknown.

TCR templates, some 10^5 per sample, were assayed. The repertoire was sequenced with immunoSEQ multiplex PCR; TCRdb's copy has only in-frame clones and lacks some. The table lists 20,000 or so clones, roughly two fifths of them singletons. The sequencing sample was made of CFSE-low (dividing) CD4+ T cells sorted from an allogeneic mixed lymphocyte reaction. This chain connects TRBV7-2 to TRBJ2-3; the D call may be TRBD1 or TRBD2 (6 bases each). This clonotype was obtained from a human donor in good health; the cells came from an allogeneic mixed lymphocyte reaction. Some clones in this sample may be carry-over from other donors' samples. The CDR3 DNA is TGTGCCAGCAGCATTCTAGGGGGGTTCACAGATACGCAGTATTTT. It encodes CASSILGGFTDTQYF.